This TCR beta chain was captured in a study of blood T cell repertoires in COVID-19. Study at large: The samples span acute and convalescent COVID-19 from the United States, Italy and Spain. From T cells, B-cell-depleted T cells, or PBMCs came the material, which was cDNA or gDNA.

Source study methods: Reference gene primer amplification gave nucleated cell count estimates. Clones were sequenced by immunoSEQ multiplex PCR, and TCRdb holds only the in-frame ones, with some missing. V, J and clone size derive from that table, while D and trimming were established from the DNA sequence. The sample has 50,000 to 70,000 clones, approximately 79% seen once. The count of this clone is one. The CDR3 runs to 15 residues. Per germline, CDR1 SGHRS and CDR2 YFSETQ. V shed 4 bases and J 3 bases; nucleotides not matched to a gene: 3. Sequencing was done on a sample of peripheral blood. The origin of this receptor is a man aged 55 to 70 with acute or convalescent COVID-19. V usage is TRBV5-1 and J usage is TRBJ2-1; TRBD1 agrees at 11 bases. CDR3 amino acids: CASSLGTGGYNEQFF. The CDR3 coding sequence is TGCGCCAGCAGCCTAGGGACAGGGGGCTACAATGAGCAGTTCTTC.